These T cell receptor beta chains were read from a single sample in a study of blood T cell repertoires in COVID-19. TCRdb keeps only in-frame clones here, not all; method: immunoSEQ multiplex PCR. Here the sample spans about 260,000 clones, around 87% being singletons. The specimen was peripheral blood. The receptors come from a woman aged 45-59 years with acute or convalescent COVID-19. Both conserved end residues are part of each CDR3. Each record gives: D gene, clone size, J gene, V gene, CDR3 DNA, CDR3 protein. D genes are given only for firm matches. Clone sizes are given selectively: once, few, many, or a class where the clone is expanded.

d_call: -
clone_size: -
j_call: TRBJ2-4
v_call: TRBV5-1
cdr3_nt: TGCGCCAGCAGCTCTACCGTGCTAGCCAAAAACATTCAGTACTTC
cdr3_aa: CASSSTVLAKNIQYF

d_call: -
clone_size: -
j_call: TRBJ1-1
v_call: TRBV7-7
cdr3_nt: TGTGCCAGCAGTCAAACAGGGAACACTGAAGCTTTCTTT
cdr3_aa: CASSQTGNTEAFF

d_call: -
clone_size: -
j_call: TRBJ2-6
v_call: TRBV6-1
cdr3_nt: TGTGCCAGCAGTGAAGCTTTGAGCTCTGGGGCCAACGTCCTGACTTTC
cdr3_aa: CASSEALSSGANVLTF

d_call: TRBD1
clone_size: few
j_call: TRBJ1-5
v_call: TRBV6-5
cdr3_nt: TGTGCCAGCAGGACAGGGAGCAATCAGCCCCAGCATTTT
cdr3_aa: CASRTGSNQPQHF

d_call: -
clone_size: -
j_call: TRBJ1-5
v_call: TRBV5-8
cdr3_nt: TGTGCCAGCAGCTTGCGGGATCAGCCCCAGCATTTT
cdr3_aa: CASSLRDQPQHF

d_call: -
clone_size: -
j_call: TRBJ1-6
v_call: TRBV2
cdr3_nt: TGTGCCAGCAGTGACAGGGACTATAATTCACCCCTCCACTTT
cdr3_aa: CASSDRDYNSPLHF

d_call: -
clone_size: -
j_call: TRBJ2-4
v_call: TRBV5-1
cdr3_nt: TGCGCCAGCAGCTCCGGACAGCCAGGTCGTAACATTCAGTACTTC
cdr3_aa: CASSSGQPGRNIQYF

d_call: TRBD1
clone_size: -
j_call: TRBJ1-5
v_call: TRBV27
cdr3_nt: TGTGCCAGCAGTGGATACGGACAGGGGGACCAGCCCCAGCATTTT
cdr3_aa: CASSGYGQGDQPQHF

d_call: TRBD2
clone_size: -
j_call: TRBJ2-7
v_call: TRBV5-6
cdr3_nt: TGTGCCAGCAGCCCCCTGGACGGGGGGGGAGACGAGCAGTACTTC
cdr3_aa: CASSPLDGGGDEQYF

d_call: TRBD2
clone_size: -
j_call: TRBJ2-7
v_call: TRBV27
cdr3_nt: TGTGCCAGCAGTTTTGGATTGGGACTAGCGGGAGACTACGAGCAGTACTTC
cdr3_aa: CASSFGLGLAGDYEQYF

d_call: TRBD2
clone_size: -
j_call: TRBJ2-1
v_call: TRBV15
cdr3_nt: TGTGCCACCAGCAATGGGAGGGGAGCGGGGGAGCAGTTCTTC
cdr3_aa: CATSNGRGAGEQFF

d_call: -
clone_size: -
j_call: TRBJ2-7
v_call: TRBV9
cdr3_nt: TGTGCCAGCAGCGTCAGGTCCGGCGAATCCTACGAGCAGTACTTC
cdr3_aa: CASSVRSGESYEQYF

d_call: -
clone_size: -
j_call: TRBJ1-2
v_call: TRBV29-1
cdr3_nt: TGCAGCACCAGAGGGGGCTATGGCTACACCTTC
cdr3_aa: CSTRGGYGYTF

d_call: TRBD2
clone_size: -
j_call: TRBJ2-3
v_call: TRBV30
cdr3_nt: TGTGCCTGGAGTGGGGCTAAGCGGGAAAGCACAGATACGCAGTATTTT
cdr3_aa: CAWSGAKRESTDTQYF

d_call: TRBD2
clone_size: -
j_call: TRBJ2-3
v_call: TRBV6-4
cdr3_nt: TGTGCCAGCAGTGACTCGAGGGCTAGCGGGAACACAGATACGCAGTATTTT
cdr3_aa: CASSDSRASGNTDTQYF

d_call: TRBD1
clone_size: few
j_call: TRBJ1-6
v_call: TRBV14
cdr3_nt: TGTGCCAGCAGCCAAGAAGGGGGCGCAAGATTTTCACCCCTCCACTTT
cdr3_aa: CASSQEGGARFSPLHF